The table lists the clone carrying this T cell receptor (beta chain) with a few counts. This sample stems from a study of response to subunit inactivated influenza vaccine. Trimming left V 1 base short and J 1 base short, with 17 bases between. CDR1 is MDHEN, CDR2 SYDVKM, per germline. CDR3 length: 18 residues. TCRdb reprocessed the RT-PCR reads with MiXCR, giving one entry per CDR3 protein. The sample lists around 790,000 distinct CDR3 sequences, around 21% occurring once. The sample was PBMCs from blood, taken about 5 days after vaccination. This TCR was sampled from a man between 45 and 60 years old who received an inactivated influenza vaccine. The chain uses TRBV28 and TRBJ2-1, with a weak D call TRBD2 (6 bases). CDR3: CASSLFAGPRLSYNEQFF. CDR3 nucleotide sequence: TGTGCCAGCAGTTTATTTGCGGGACCACGCTTATCCTACAATGAGCAGTTCTTC. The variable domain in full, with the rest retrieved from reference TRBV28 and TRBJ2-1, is DVKVTQSSRYLVKRTGEKVFLECVQDMDHENMFWYRQDPGLGLRLIYFSYDVKMKEKGDIPEGYSVSREKKERFSLILESASTNQTSMYLCASSLFAGPRLSYNEQFFGPGTRLTVL.